This entry lists 30 T cell receptor beta chains sequenced from one sample in a study of blood T cell repertoires in COVID-19. This table comes from immunoSEQ multiplex PCR, and its TCRdb copy is limited to in-frame clones, with some not included. The profile shows 70,000 to 95,000 clones, 85% to 90% of them singletons. Input material: peripheral blood. These receptors all come from a man aged 65 to 79 with active or convalescent COVID-19.

The rearrangement links TRBV4-1 to TRBJ1-2; weak D call: TRBD1 (6 bases). The V gene's germline CDR1 is MGHRA and CDR2 YSYEKL. The ends were cut back, 2 bases at V and 2 bases at J, with 12 bases in the middle. There are 15 residues in the CDR3. CDR3 nucleotides: TGCGCCAGCAGCCAAACACAGGGCCTCAACTATGGCTACACCTTC. It translates to CASSQTQGLNYGYTF.

The V gene is TRBV7-9, the J gene TRBJ2-2; D ambiguous. Germline V gene lookup returns CDR1 SEHNR and CDR2 FQNEAQ (reference sequence). CDR3 length: 15 amino acids. Trimming stripped 10 bases from V and 7 bases from J, with 22 bases between. The DNA of the CDR3 is TGTGCCACTGATTTGCAGGTCCTGGTGGGCGGGGAGCTGTTTTTT. Translated, it gives CATDLQVLVGGELFF.

The CDR3 reads CASSPQERQPQHF. The CDR3 DNA sequence: TGTGCCAGCAGTCCTCAAGAACGGCAGCCCCAGCATTTT. This sequence joins TRBV12-3 or TRBV12-4 and TRBJ1-5; no reliable D call. V lost 5 bases, J lost 7 bases, and 12 bases lay in between. CDR3 length: 13 amino acids.

The chain couples TRBV29-1 to TRBJ1-2; 8 positions agree with TRBD1. Germline CDR1 and CDR2: SQVTM and ANQGSEA. Trimming cost V 2 bases and J 0 bases; bases outside gene matches: 11. The CDR3 loop spans 17 amino acids. The CDR3 spells CSVEILDRGKTNYGYTF. For the CDR3, the DNA is TGCAGCGTTGAAATCCTCGACAGGGGCAAGACTAACTATGGCTACACCTTC.

The count of this clone is one. The chain has TRBV7-2 and TRBJ2-7; a weak D match, TRBD2 (5 bases). Deletions cut 1 base from V and 3 bases from J, with 16 bases between. This CDR3 is built from 16 residues. The germline V gene encodes CDR1 SGHTA and CDR2 FQGNSA. CDR3 coding DNA: TGTGCCAGCAGCTTAGTTTTAGGCCGAGCGGACTACGAGCAGTACTTC. It specifies CASSLVLGRADYEQYF.

The rearrangement joins TRBV6-2 or TRBV6-3 to TRBJ2-4; D gene uncertain. The CDR3 totals 16 residues. From germline, CDR1 is MNHEY and CDR2 SVGEGT. Trimming left V 3 bases short and J 2 bases short, with 14 bases between. CDR3 in amino acids: CASSYFGRSTKNIQYF. CDR3 nucleotide sequence: TGTGCCAGCAGTTATTTCGGTCGATCGACCAAAAACATTCAGTACTTC.

The V and J genes are TRBV3-1 (or the pseudogene TRBV3-2) and TRBJ2-3, with 13 bases identical to TRBD2. Germline-derived CDR1 and CDR2 are LGHDT and YNNKEL (reference sequence). The CDR3 runs 15 residues. V was pared by 3 bases and J by 4 bases, with 1 base of the junction left unmatched. The CDR3 DNA sequence: TGTGCCAGCAGCCATACTAGCGGGAGGGCAGATACGCAGTATTTT. Amino acids: CASSHTSGRADTQYF.

J is TRBJ2-1 and V is TRBV9, with 7 bases matching TRBD2. The junction had 8 bases not matched to a gene; V was cut back by 4 bases and J by 1 base. Germline CDR1 is SGDLS and CDR2 is YYNGEE. The CDR3 is 16 residues long. CDR3 residues: CASSPRAGSSYNEQFF. The CDR3 bases are TGTGCCAGCAGCCCTCGAGCGGGATCTTCCTACAATGAGCAGTTCTTC.

This clone came up once. This rearrangement joins TRBV12-3 or TRBV12-4 to TRBJ1-2; D gene unclear. V shed 4 bases and J shed 1 base, with 7 bases lying between them. The CDR3 has 13 amino acids. As DNA, the CDR3 is TGTGCCAGCAGTTATGTAATTAACTATGGCTACACCTTC. Translation: CASSYVINYGYTF.

This sequence joins TRBV5-1 and TRBJ1-1; D is possibly TRBD1 (6 bases). Germline V lookup: CDR1 SGHRS, CDR2 YFSETQ. CDR3 length: 13 residues. V was shortened by 4 bases and J by 6 bases, with 13 bases between the two germline ends. CDR3 sequence reads: CASSTGSLPEAFF. The DNA for the CDR3 is TGCGCCAGCAGCACAGGGTCCTTACCTGAAGCTTTCTTT.

This clone came up a few times. The chain is built from TRBV7-3 and TRBJ1-2, with D tentatively TRBD1 (5 bases). V shed 1 base and J shed 4 bases, with 19 bases lying between them. Germline V gene sequence: CDR1 SGHTA, CDR2 FQGTGA. The CDR3 spans 17 residues. The CDR3 reads CASSLMAPGPTGYGYTF. The CDR3 bases are TGTGCCAGCAGCTTAATGGCCCCAGGGCCTACCGGCTATGGCTACACCTTC.

The chain couples TRBV19 to TRBJ1-2, with D possibly matching TRBD1 (5 bases). V was cut by 4 bases and J by 7 bases, with 10 bases left in between. CDR1 LNHDA and CDR2 SQIVND come from the germline V gene (reference sequence). The CDR3 consists of 12 residues. The CDR3 protein is CASSTAGSGYTF. The CDR3 bases are TGTGCCAGTAGTACGGCAGGGTCTGGCTACACCTTC. The full variable domain, with the rest looked up from reference TRBV19 and TRBJ1-2, is DGGITQSPKYLFRKEGQNVTLSCEQNLNHDAMYWYRQDPGQGLRLIYYSQIVNDFQKGDIAEGYSVSREKKESFPLTVTSAQKNPTAFYLCASSTAGSGYTFGSGTRLTVV.

This clone was counted only a few times. The V gene is TRBV5-1, the J gene TRBJ2-2; TRBD1 matches at 7 bases. The CDR3 spans 15 residues. V lost 4 bases, J lost 4 bases, and 7 bases stayed unmatched. Germline CDR1 is SGHRS and CDR2 is YFSETQ. The CDR3 loop is CASSPQGDRTGELFF. CDR3 bases: TGCGCCAGCAGCCCCCAGGGGGATCGCACCGGGGAGCTGTTTTTT.

CDR3 in DNA: TGCGCCAGCAGCTTGTCCGGCGGGTATTGGAACACCGGGGAGCTGTTTTTT. Protein sequence: CASSLSGGYWNTGELFF. The chain combines TRBV5-1 with TRBJ2-2; D may be TRBD2 (5 bases). The CDR3 extends over 17 amino acids. CDR1 is SGHRS and CDR2 is YFSETQ in the germline V gene. V lost 1 base to trimming and J lost 1 base, with 14 bases between them.

The chain carries TRBV7-2 and TRBJ2-2; TRBD2 matches 7 bases. The V gene end was trimmed by 4 bases and the J gene end by 2 bases; junction bases not matched to a gene: 4. The CDR3 sequence is 15 residues long. Germline V CDR1 and CDR2: SGHTA, FQGNSA. The CDR3 DNA reads as TGTGCCAGCAGCTCCGGACTAGTTAACACCGGGGAGCTGTTTTTT. It encodes CASSSGLVNTGELFF.

This chain links TRBV6-6 with TRBJ2-7; 8 positions match TRBD2. Trimming at V came to 4 bases and at J to 4 bases, leaving 6 bases not matched to a gene. CDR3 length: 14 amino acids. Germline-derived CDR1 and CDR2 are MNHNY and SVGAGI (reference sequence). DNA of the CDR3: TGTGCCAGCAGTTTAGCGGGAAAGGATTACGAGCAGTACTTC. It encodes CASSLAGKDYEQYF.

The V gene is TRBV4-1, the J gene TRBJ1-5; D is unclear. Per the germline V gene, CDR1 is MGHRA and CDR2 is YSYEKL. Trimming shortened V by 0 bases and J by 9 bases, and 12 bases separated the two germline ends. The CDR3 length is 14 residues. The CDR3 DNA reads as TGCGCCAGCAGCCAAGAGACGGCTAGGTGGCCCCAGCATTTT. This gives the protein CASSQETARWPQHF.

V gene TRBV7-3 combines with J gene TRBJ2-7, with TRBD1 matching over 9 bases. V gave up 5 bases and J gave up 6 bases; unmatched junction bases: 5. The CDR3 has 13 residues. The germline gives CDR1 SGHTA, CDR2 FQGTGA. CDR3: CASSRDRELEQYF. CDR3 nucleotide sequence: TGTGCCAGCAGCCGGGACAGGGAGCTCGAGCAGTACTTC.

V and J are TRBV28 and TRBJ2-7; D call uncertain. The V end lost 7 bases, the J end lost 7 bases, and 14 bases lay between the germline ends. This CDR3 has 12 amino acids. Per germline, CDR1 MDHEN and CDR2 SYDVKM. This CDR3 is CASTSPPGEQYF. Here the CDR3 DNA reads TGTGCCAGCACCTCGCCCCCCGGGGAGCAGTACTTC.

The V and J genes are TRBV9 and TRBJ1-3, with a tentative D call TRBD1 (6 bases). V lost 3 bases to trimming and J lost 2 bases, with 12 bases between them. CDR1 and CDR2 (germline): SGDLS, YYNGEE. The CDR3 is 15 amino acids. CDR3 protein: CASSALQGTGNTIYF. CDR3 nucleotide sequence: TGTGCCAGCAGCGCCCTACAGGGTACTGGAAACACCATATATTTT.

The count of this clone is one. The CDR3 bases are TGTGCCAGCAGGGGGACTAGTGCCAAAAACATTCAGTACTTC. Amino acid sequence: CASRGTSAKNIQYF. The chain combines TRBV2 with TRBJ2-4, with 8 bases identical to TRBD2. V was clipped by 6 bases and J by 1 base; unmatched bases: 2. There are 14 residues in the CDR3. CDR1 and CDR2 from the germline V gene are SNHLY and FYNNEI. The entire variable domain, with the rest obtained from reference TRBV2 and TRBJ2-4, is as follows: EPEVTQTPSHQVTQMGQEVILRCVPISNHLYFYWYRQILGQKVEFLVSFYNNEISEKSEIFDDQFSVERPDGSNFTLKIRSTKLEDSAMYFCASRGTSAKNIQYFGAGTRLSVL.

This clone was seen only once. The chain recombines TRBV29-1 with TRBJ2-1; a weak D match, TRBD1 (6 bases). Germline assignment: CDR1 SQVTM and CDR2 ANQGSEA. Trimming cost V 1 base and J 10 bases, with 14 bases left between them. This CDR3 has 13 residues. The CDR3 coding sequence is TGCAGCGTTGAAGGAGGGGGAACGGCGGAGCAGTTCTTC. Amino acid sequence: CSVEGGGTAEQFF.

This chain connects TRBV24-1 to TRBJ2-2; 8 bases match TRBD1. The V gene end was trimmed by 5 bases and the J gene end by 1 base; junction bases not matched to a gene: 2. The germline V gene encodes CDR1 KGHDR and CDR2 SFDVKD. This CDR3 contains 15 residues. CDR3 bases: TGTGCCACCAGTGGGACAGGGCTGAACACCGGGGAGCTGTTTTTT. Protein sequence: CATSGTGLNTGELFF.

The chain employs TRBV28 and TRBJ1-6; 7 nucleotides match TRBD1. The CDR3 has 14 amino acids. Germline values: CDR1 MDHEN, CDR2 SYDVKM. V gave up 5 bases and J gave up 7 bases; unmatched junction bases: 5. DNA for the CDR3: TGTGCCAGCAGTACCGACAGGGACAATTCACCCCTCCACTTT. Residues: CASSTDRDNSPLHF.

The V gene is TRBV2, the J gene TRBJ2-5, with 9 bases lining up with TRBD1. The CDR3 is 15 residues long. V trimming: 6 bases; J trimming: 1 base; junction bases outside the gene matches: 6. Germline V gene data show CDR1 as SNHLY and CDR2 as FYNNEI. The CDR3 DNA reads TGTGCCAGCAGGTTGGGACAGGGCATCCAAGAGACCCAGTACTTC. It specifies CASRLGQGIQETQYF.

This sequence joins TRBV6-6 and TRBJ1-6; D is undetermined. Germline values: CDR1 MNHNY, CDR2 SVGAGI (reference sequence). This CDR3 has 14 amino acids. Trimming took off 7 bases at V and 9 bases at J, with 16 bases between the two ends. CDR3 bases: TGTGCCAGCATGGGAGAGACTGCTTTTTCACCCCTCCACTTT. Protein product: CASMGETAFSPLHF.

The chain employs TRBV9 and TRBJ2-5; D is possibly TRBD1 (5 bases). Germline CDR1 reads SGDLS; CDR2 reads YYNGEE. This CDR3 is 18 amino acids long. Trimming cost V 0 bases and J 5 bases, with 23 bases left between them. CDR3 nucleotides: TGTGCCAGCAGCGTAGGGGCAGGGCAAAACGGGTTTAGGGAGACCCAGTACTTC. Translation: CASSVGAGQNGFRETQYF.

The chain joins TRBV18 to TRBJ2-5; TRBD1 aligns across 7 bases. Per germline, CDR1 KGHSH and CDR2 LQKENI. V lost 1 base and J lost 5; bases outside the gene matches: 10. The CDR3 extends over 16 amino acids. CDR3 DNA sequence: TGTGCCAGCTCACCACTGTACAGGGGCGTTGCGGAGACCCAGTACTTC. It yields the protein CASSPLYRGVAETQYF.

The chain joins TRBV13 to TRBJ2-7; TRBD2 agrees at 8 bases. This CDR3 region has 13 residues. The J segment lost 1 base and the V segment lost 6 bases, leaving 2 bases of the junction unmatched. CDR1 is PRHDT, CDR2 FYEKMQ, per germline (reference sequence). CDR3 in DNA: TGTGCCAGCAGAATAGCGGGATCCTACGAGCAGTACTTC. Its protein product is CASRIAGSYEQYF.

J is TRBJ2-3 and V is TRBV7-9; 11 bases align to TRBD2. CDR1 and CDR2 from the germline V gene are SEHNR and FQNEAQ (reference sequence). V gave up 5 bases and J gave up 6 bases; unmatched junction bases: 7. The CDR3 spans 15 residues. The CDR3 DNA is TGTGCCAGCAGCGCGACTAGCGGGACTCGGGATACGCAGTATTTT. It is translated as CASSATSGTRDTQYF. Drawing the rest from reference TRBV7-9 and TRBJ2-3, the complete variable domain is DTGVSQNPRHKITKRGQNVTFRCDPISEHNRLYWYRQTLGQGPEFLTYFQNEAQLEKSRLLSDRFSAERPKGSFSTLEIQRTEQGDSAMYLCASSATSGTRDTQYFGPGTRLTVL.